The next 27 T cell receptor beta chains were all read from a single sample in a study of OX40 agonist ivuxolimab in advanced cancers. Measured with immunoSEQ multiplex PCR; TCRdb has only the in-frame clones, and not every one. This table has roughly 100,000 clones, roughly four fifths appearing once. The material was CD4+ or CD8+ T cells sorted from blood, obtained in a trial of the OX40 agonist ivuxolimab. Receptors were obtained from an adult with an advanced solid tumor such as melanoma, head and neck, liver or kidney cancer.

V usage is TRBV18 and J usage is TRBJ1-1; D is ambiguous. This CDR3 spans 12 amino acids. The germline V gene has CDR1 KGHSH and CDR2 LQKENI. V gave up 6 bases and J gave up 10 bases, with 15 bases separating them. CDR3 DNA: TGTGCCAGCTCCCCGGACGGGAGTTTAGCTTTCTTT. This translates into CASSPDGSLAFF.

CDR3 nucleotides: TGTGCCAGCAGGGTTAGCGCGGGGACAGATACGCAGTATTTT. Its translation is CASRVSAGTDTQYF. The chain links TRBV2 to TRBJ2-3, with a possible D match to TRBD2 (6 bases). V was shortened by 6 bases and J by 3 bases, with 13 bases between the two germline ends. The length of the CDR3 is 14 residues. Germline CDR1 SNHLY, CDR2 FYNNEI.

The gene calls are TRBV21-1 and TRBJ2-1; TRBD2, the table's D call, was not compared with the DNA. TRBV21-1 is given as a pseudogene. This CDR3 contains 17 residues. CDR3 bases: TGTGCCAGCAGCAAAGAAAAGCGGGAGGGCACCAACAATGAGCAGTTCTTC. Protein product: CASSKEKREGTNNEQFF.

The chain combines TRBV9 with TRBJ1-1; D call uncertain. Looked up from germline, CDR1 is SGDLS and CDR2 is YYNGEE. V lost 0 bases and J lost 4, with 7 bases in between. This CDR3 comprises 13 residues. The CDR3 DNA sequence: TGTGCCAGCAGCGTAGAGGTGACCACTGAAGCTTTCTTT. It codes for CASSVEVTTEAFF. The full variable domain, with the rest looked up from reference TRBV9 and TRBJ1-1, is DSGVTQTPKHLITATGQRVTLRCSPRSGDLSVYWYQQSLDQGLQFLIQYYNGEERAKGNILERFSAQQFPDLHSELNLSSLELGDSALYFCASSVEVTTEAFFGQGTRLTVV.

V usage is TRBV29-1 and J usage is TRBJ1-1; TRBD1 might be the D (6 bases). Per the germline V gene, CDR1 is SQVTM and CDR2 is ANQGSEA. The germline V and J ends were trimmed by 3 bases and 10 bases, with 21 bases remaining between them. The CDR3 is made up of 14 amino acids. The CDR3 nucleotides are TGCAGCGTTGATGGGGGGACAACCTTTATGGGAGCTTTCTTT. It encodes CSVDGGTTFMGAFF.

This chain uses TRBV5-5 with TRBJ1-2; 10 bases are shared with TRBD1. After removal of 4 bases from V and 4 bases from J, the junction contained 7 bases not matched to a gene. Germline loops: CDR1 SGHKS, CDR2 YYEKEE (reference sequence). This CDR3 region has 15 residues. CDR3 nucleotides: TGTGCCAGCAGCGGCCGGGACAGGGGTGCCTATGGCTACACCTTC. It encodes CASSGRDRGAYGYTF.

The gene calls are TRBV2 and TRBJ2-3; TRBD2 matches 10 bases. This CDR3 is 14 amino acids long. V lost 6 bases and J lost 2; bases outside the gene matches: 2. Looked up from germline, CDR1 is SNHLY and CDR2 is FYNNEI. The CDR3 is CASRLAGTTDTQYF. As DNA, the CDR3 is TGTGCCAGCAGACTAGCGGGGACCACAGATACGCAGTATTTT.

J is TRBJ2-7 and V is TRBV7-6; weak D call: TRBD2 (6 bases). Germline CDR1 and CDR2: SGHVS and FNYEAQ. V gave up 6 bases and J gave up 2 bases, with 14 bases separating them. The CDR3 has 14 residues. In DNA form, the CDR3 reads TGTGCCAGCAGACTGGATAGCGGAGCCTACGAGCAGTACTTC. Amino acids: CASRLDSGAYEQYF.

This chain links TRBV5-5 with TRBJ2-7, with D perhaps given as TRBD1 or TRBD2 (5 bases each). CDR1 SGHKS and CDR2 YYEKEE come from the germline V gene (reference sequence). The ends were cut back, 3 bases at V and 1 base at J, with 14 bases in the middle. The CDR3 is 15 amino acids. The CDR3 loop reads CASSSFRDLSYEQYF. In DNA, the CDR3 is TGTGCCAGCAGCTCTTTCCGGGACCTATCCTACGAGCAGTACTTC.

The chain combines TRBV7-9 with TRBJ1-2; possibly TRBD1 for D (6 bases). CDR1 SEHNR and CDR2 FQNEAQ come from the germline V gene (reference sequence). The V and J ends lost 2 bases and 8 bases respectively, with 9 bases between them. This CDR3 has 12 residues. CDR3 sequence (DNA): TGTGCCAGCAGCTTACGGGGGCAGGGCTACACCTTC. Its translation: CASSLRGQGYTF.

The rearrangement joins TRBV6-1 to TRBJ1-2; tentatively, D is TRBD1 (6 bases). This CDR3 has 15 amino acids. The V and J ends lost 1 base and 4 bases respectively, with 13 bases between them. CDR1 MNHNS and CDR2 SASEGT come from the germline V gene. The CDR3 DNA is TGTGCCAGCAGTGAAGTAGGACAGAACTCCTATGGCTACACCTTC. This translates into CASSEVGQNSYGYTF.

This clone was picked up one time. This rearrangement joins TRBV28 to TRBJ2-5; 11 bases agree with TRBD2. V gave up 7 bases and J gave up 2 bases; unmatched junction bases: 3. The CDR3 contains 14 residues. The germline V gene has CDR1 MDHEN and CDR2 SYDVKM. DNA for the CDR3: TGTGCCAGCACCGGACTAGCGGGTCAAGAGACCCAGTACTTC. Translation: CASTGLAGQETQYF.

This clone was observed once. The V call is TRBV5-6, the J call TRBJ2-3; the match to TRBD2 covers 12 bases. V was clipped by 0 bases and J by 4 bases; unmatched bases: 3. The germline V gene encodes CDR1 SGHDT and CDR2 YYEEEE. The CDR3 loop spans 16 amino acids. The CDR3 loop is CASSLAASGGADTQYF. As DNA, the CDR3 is TGTGCCAGCAGCTTGGCCGCTAGCGGGGGGGCAGATACGCAGTATTTT.

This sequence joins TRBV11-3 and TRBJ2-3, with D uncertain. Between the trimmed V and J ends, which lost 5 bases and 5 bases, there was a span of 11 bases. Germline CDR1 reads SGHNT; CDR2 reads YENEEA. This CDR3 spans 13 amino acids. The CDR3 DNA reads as TGTGCCAGCAGCCATTACACGAAAGATACGCAGTATTTT. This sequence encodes CASSHYTKDTQYF.

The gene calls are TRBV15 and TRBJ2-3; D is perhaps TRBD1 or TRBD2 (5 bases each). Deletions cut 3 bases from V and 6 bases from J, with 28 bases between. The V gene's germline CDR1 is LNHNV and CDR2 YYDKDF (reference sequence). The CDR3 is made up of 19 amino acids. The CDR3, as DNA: TGTGCCACCAGCAGCCCTCCAAGCTGGGGACCTGGGGCCCGGGATACGCAGTATTTT. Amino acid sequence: CATSSPPSWGPGARDTQYF.

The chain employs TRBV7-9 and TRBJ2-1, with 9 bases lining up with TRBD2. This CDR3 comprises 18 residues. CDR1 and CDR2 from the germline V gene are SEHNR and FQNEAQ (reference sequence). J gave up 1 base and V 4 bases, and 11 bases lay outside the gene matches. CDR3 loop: CASSSRAGGTWSYNEQFF. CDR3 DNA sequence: TGTGCCAGCAGCTCTCGCGCGGGGGGGACGTGGTCCTACAATGAGCAGTTCTTC.

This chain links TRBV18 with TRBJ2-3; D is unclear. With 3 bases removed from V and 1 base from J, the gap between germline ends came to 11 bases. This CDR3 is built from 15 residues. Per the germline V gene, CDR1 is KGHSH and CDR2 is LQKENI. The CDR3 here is CASSPWAGGTDTQYF. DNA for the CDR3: TGTGCCAGCTCACCGTGGGCCGGAGGCACAGATACGCAGTATTTT.

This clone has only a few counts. Here the CDR3 reads CASSPRGTSNYGYTF. Written as DNA, the CDR3 is TGTGCCAGCAGCCCCAGGGGGACGAGCAACTATGGCTACACCTTC. The chain joins TRBV2 to TRBJ1-2, with 7 bases aligning to TRBD1. Germline CDR1 reads SNHLY; CDR2 reads FYNNEI. Losses at the gene ends were 6 bases for V and 2 bases for J; bases not matched to a gene: 9. CDR3 length: 15 amino acids.

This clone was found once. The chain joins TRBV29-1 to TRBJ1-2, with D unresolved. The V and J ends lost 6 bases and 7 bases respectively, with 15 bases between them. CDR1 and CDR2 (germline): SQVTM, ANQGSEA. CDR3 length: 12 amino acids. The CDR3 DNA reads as TGCAGCGTCCACCCATTGGTCGTTGGCTACACCTTC. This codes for CSVHPLVVGYTF.

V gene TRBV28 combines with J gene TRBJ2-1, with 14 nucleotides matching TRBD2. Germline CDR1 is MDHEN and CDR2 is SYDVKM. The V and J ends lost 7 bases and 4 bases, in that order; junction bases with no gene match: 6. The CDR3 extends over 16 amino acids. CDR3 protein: CASKGLAGVGYNEQFF. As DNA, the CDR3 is TGTGCCAGCAAGGGACTAGCGGGAGTAGGGTACAATGAGCAGTTCTTC.

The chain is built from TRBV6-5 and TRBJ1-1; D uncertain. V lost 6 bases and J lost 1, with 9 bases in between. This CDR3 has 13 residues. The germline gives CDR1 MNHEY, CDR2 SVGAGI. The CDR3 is CASRQTRNTEAFF. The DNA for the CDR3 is TGTGCCAGCAGACAAACTCGGAACACTGAAGCTTTCTTT.

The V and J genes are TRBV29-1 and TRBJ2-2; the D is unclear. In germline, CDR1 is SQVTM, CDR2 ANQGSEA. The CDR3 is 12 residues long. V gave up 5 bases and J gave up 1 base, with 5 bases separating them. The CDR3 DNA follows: TGCAGCGTTCTCGAGAACACCGGGGAGCTGTTTTTT. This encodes CSVLENTGELFF.

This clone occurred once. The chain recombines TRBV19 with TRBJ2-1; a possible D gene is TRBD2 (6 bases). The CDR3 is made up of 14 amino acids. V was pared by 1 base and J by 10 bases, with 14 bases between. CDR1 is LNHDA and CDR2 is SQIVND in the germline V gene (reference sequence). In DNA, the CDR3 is TGTGCCAGTAGTATAGGGACTATCGGGATGGAGCAGTTCTTC. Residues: CASSIGTIGMEQFF.

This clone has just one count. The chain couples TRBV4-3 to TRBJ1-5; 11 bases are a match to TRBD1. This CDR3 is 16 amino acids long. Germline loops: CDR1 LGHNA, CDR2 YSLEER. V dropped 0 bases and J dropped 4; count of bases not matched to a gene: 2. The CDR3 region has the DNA TGCGCCAGCAGCCAAGACGGGACAGGGGGGAATCAGCCCCAGCATTTT. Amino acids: CASSQDGTGGNQPQHF.

The CDR3 bases are TGTGCCAGCAGCGGAAGACCCTCCCTCTATGGCTACACCTTC. Translating gives CASSGRPSLYGYTF. The genes are TRBV9 and TRBJ1-2; D not resolved. The germline CDR1 and CDR2 sequences are SGDLS and YYNGEE. This CDR3 contains 14 residues. V dropped 3 bases and J dropped 4 bases, with 13 bases sitting between them.

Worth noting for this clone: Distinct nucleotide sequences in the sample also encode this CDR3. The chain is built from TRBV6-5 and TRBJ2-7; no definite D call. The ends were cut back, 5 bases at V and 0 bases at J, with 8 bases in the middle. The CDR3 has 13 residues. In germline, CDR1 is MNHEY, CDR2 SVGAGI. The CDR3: CASSRTVSYEQYF. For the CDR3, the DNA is TGTGCCAGCAGTCGGACGGTCTCCTACGAGCAGTACTTC.

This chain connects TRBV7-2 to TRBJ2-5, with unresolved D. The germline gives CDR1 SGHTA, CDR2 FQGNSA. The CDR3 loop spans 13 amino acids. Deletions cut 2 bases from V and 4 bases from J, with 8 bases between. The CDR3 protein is CASSLRHRETQYF. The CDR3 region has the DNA TGTGCCAGCAGCTTACGCCATAGAGAGACCCAGTACTTC.